The rows below give T cell receptor beta chains drawn from one sample of a study of blood T cell repertoires in COVID-19. Here immunoSEQ multiplex PCR was the method, and the copy in TCRdb shows in-frame clones only, minus some. The sample contains a few hundred thousand clones, about 80% of which appear only once. Material for sequencing was peripheral blood. These receptors came from a man aged 30 to 45 who had recovered from COVID-19. The CDR3 runs from the conserved cysteine through the conserved F or W. D genes are given only for firm matches. A row's size may be missing; if present it is once, few, many or a size class.

d_gene	abundance	j_gene	v_gene	CDR3nt	CDR3aa
.	.	TRBJ2-5	TRBV4-1	TGCGCCAGCAGCCAAGGGAGGATTGAGACCCAGTACTTC	CASSQGRIETQYF
.	.	TRBJ1-2	TRBV25-1	TGTGCCAGCAGTGCCCCGGGGTTCCATGGCTACACCTTC	CASSAPGFHGYTF
.	.	TRBJ2-1	TRBV11-3	TGTGCCAGCAGCTTAGATCGACTGGACAATGAGCAGTTCTTC	CASSLDRLDNEQFF
TRBD1	few	TRBJ2-3	TRBV2	TGTGCCAGCAGTGTGGGGGACAGGGCGTGTTATTTT	CASSVGDRACYF
TRBD1	.	TRBJ1-5	TRBV4-1	TGCGCCAGCAGCCAAGATCTCGGCTGGCAGGGGGATCAGCCCCAGCATTTT	CASSQDLGWQGDQPQHF
.	.	TRBJ1-3	TRBV7-9	TGTGCCAGCAGCCGGACTGTTGGTGATGGAAACACCATATATTTT	CASSRTVGDGNTIYF
.	.	TRBJ2-5	TRBV2	TGTGCCAGCAGTGTAAGGAGAGAGACCCAGTACTTC	CASSVRRETQYF
.	.	TRBJ2-5	TRBV27	TGTGCCAGCAGCCTGGCACAGGAAGAGACCCAGTACTTC	CASSLAQEETQYF
TRBD2	.	TRBJ2-5	TRBV18	TGTGCCAGCTCCCCAGCGGGGGAAGAGACCCAGTACTTC	CASSPAGEETQYF
TRBD1	few	TRBJ2-1	TRBV28	TGTGCCAGCAGGACAGGGGGCCCGGCCACGGATGAGCAGTTCTTC	CASRTGGPATDEQFF
TRBD1	.	TRBJ2-1	TRBV27	TGTGCCAGCAGTAGAGGACAGGGGGACAATGAGCAGTTCTTC	CASSRGQGDNEQFF
TRBD1	.	TRBJ2-3	TRBV6-2/TRBV6-3	TGTGCCAGCAGCCCGGACAGGGGGACTACAGATACGCAGTATTTT	CASSPDRGTTDTQYF
TRBD2	few	TRBJ2-1	TRBV19	TGTGCCAGTATCGGGGGGAACAATGAGCAGTTCTTC	CASIGGNNEQFF
TRBD1	.	TRBJ1-1	TRBV18	TGTGCCAGCTCACTGAACAGGGGGAGCACTGAAGCTTTCTTT	CASSLNRGSTEAFF
TRBD2	.	TRBJ2-5	TRBV28	TGTGCCAGTACCTCGGGGGGGGTAGAGACCCAGTACTTC	CASTSGGVETQYF
TRBD1	many	TRBJ2-7	TRBV3-1/TRBV3-2	TGTGCCAGCAGCCTGTCGGGACAGGGGGTTTACGAGCAGTACTTC	CASSLSGQGVYEQYF
.	.	TRBJ2-7	TRBV2	TGTGCCAGCAGCCGCGGCCTCTACGAGCAGTACTTC	CASSRGLYEQYF
TRBD1	.	TRBJ1-6	TRBV5-5	TGTGCCAGCAGCTTGCGAGGGGGCGATTCACCCCTCCACTTT	CASSLRGGDSPLHF
.	.	TRBJ1-6	TRBV5-4	TGTGCCAGCAGCTTAAACCAGGGAAATTCACCCCTCCACTTT	CASSLNQGNSPLHF
.	.	TRBJ1-5	TRBV18	TGTGCCAGCTCTCTGAACTCCGGGACATTAGATCAGCCCCAGCATTTT	CASSLNSGTLDQPQHF
TRBD1	.	TRBJ2-5	TRBV27	TGTGCCAGCAGTTGGACCGGGACAGGGAGAGAGACCCAGTACTTC	CASSWTGTGRETQYF
.	.	TRBJ1-1	TRBV29-1	TGCAGCGTTGCGGTGTCCAAGGGAGTCGGCACTGAAGCTTTCTTT	CSVAVSKGVGTEAFF
TRBD2	once	TRBJ2-5	TRBV19	TGTGCCAGTAGTTTCCAAGGACTAGCTATGGAGACCCAGTACTTC	CASSFQGLAMETQYF
.	.	TRBJ2-2	TRBV5-1	TGCGCCAGCAGCTTAACAGTAAACACCGGGGAGCTGTTTTTT	CASSLTVNTGELFF
.	.	TRBJ1-6	TRBV2	TGTGCCAGCAGTGAAGGGGGGGGAGGGAATTCACCCCTCCACTTT	CASSEGGGGNSPLHF
.	.	TRBJ1-6	TRBV7-7	TGTGCCACCGCGGACAGCGATAATTCACCCCTCCACTTT	CATADSDNSPLHF
.	.	TRBJ2-2	TRBV5-5	TGTGCCAGCAGCTTCCCGCGGGACACCGGGGAGCTGTTTTTT	CASSFPRDTGELFF
.	.	TRBJ1-1	TRBV6-5	TGTGCCAGCAGTTACGGCGTCAGGGGGAACACTGAAGCTTTCTTT	CASSYGVRGNTEAFF
.	.	TRBJ1-6	TRBV18	TGTGCCAGCTCTCCCGGAAGGGGAAGGGATTCACCCCTCCACTTT	CASSPGRGRDSPLHF
TRBD1	.	TRBJ2-1	TRBV5-6	TGTGCCAGCAGCTTGCGACAGGGGAACGATGAGCAGTTCTTC	CASSLRQGNDEQFF
.	.	TRBJ2-7	TRBV3-1/TRBV3-2	TGTGCCAGCAGCCAAGACCCTAGCTCCTACGAGCAGTACTTC	CASSQDPSSYEQYF
.	.	TRBJ2-5	TRBV6-1	TGTGCCAGCAGTGAATTTCAGGAAGAGACCCAGTACTTC	CASSEFQEETQYF
.	.	TRBJ2-2	TRBV10-3	TGTGCCATCAGTGAGACCGGGGTAGGGTGGACCGGGGAGCTGTTTTTT	CAISETGVGWTGELFF
TRBD1	.	TRBJ1-2	TRBV13	TGTGCCAGCAGCTTAGTAGGACCCTCGACAGGGACCTTCGACTATGGCTACACCTTC	CASSLVGPSTGTFDYGYTF
.	.	TRBJ2-1	TRBV6-5	TGTGCCAGTAGCCGAGATAACTCCTACAATGAGCAGTTCTTC	CASSRDNSYNEQFF
TRBD2	few	TRBJ2-1	TRBV10-2	TGCGCCAGCAGTTCCCCCCTGCACCCCCTAGCGGGGGAGTTGAATGAGCAGTTCTTC	CASSSPLHPLAGELNEQFF
TRBD2	.	TRBJ2-2	TRBV6-5	TGTGCCACCCACCGGGGGGCGAACACCGGGGAGCTGTTTTTT	CATHRGANTGELFF
TRBD1	.	TRBJ1-2	TRBV5-5	TGTGCCAGCAGCCAGCAGAGGGACAGGAGAGTATTTAACTATGGCTACACCTTC	CASSQQRDRRVFNYGYTF
TRBD1	.	TRBJ2-5	TRBV6-5	TGTGCCAGCACCACAGACAGGGTCCAAGAGACCCAGTACTTC	CASTTDRVQETQYF
.	once	TRBJ1-2	TRBV2	TGTGCCAGCAGTGAGGGTACAGGCTATGGCTACACCTTC	CASSEGTGYGYTF
.	.	TRBJ2-1	TRBV6-5	TGTGCCAGCAGACCAGTCCTCTCCTACAATGAGCAGTTCTTC	CASRPVLSYNEQFF
TRBD2	few	TRBJ2-3	TRBV7-2	TGTGCCAGCAGCTTAGGGCGCGGGGGAGATACGCAGTATTTT	CASSLGRGGDTQYF